The rows below give T cell receptor beta chains drawn from one sample of a study of blood T cell repertoires in COVID-19. The repertoire was sequenced with immunoSEQ multiplex PCR; TCRdb's copy has only in-frame clones and lacks some. The data contain roughly 300,000 clones, roughly 92% of them seen just once; the ten biggest clones take up roughly 2.3%. The sequenced sample was peripheral blood. Receptors were obtained from a woman aged 25-40 years with COVID-19, enrolled during active disease. CDR3s include the opening cysteine and the closing phenylalanine or tryptophan. The D gene is left open where the match is weak. Clone size is given for some rows only: seen once, a few or many times, or a class if the clone is expanded.

j_gene	len	v_gene	d_gene	abundance	CDR3aa	CDR3nt
TRBJ2-2	15	TRBV18	-	-	CASSTGTLNTGELFF	TGTGCCAGCTCAACCGGGACACTAAACACCGGGGAGCTGTTTTTT
TRBJ1-5	15	TRBV18	-	-	CASSHPPGTGQPQHF	TGTGCCAGCTCACACCCCCCGGGGACTGGTCAGCCCCAGCATTTT
TRBJ1-1	13	TRBV2	-	few	CASRSQSNTEAFF	TGTGCCAGCAGGTCTCAGTCGAACACTGAAGCTTTCTTT
TRBJ2-3	14	TRBV30	TRBD2	-	CAWRLGGSTDTQYF	TGTGCCTGGAGGTTGGGGGGGTCCACAGATACGCAGTATTTT
TRBJ1-2	16	TRBV27	TRBD1	-	CASSSLGQGAFFGYTF	TGTGCCAGCAGTTCCTTGGGACAGGGGGCGTTCTTTGGCTACACCTTC
TRBJ2-7	14	TRBV14	-	-	CASSQGGAAYEQYF	TGTGCCAGCAGCCAAGGGGGCGCAGCCTACGAGCAGTACTTC
TRBJ1-1	14	TRBV3-1/TRBV3-2	TRBD1	-	CASSRGQQNTEAFF	TGTGCCAGCAGCCGGGGACAGCAGAACACTGAAGCTTTCTTT
TRBJ2-7	15	TRBV27	-	-	CASSSGRTYSYEQYF	TGTGCCAGCAGTTCAGGCAGAACCTACTCCTACGAGCAGTACTTC
TRBJ2-7	14	TRBV4-1	-	-	CASSQDGQGNEQYF	TGCGCCAGCAGCCAAGATGGTCAGGGGAACGAGCAGTACTTC
TRBJ1-1	14	TRBV6-6	-	-	CASIGAGYDTEAFF	TGTGCCAGCATAGGGGCAGGTTACGACACTGAAGCTTTCTTT
TRBJ1-2	14	TRBV5-4	TRBD1	-	CASSLMDRGRGYTF	TGTGCCAGCAGCTTGATGGACAGGGGGCGAGGCTACACCTTC
TRBJ2-7	15	TRBV27	TRBD1	-	CASSRPGQGLYEQYF	TGTGCCAGCAGTCGACCGGGACAGGGGCTATACGAGCAGTACTTC
TRBJ1-6	16	TRBV4-1	-	-	CASSQDLGQHNSPLHF	TGCGCCAGCAGCCAAGATCTAGGACAACATAATTCACCCCTCCACTTT
TRBJ2-3	15	TRBV27	TRBD2	-	CASSLGLASTDTQYF	TGTGCCAGCAGTTTGGGACTAGCGAGCACAGATACGCAGTATTTT
TRBJ2-1	16	TRBV4-1	TRBD2	-	CASSQVRLAVYNEQFF	TGCGCCAGCAGCCAAGTCAGACTAGCGGTGTACAATGAGCAGTTCTTC
TRBJ2-7	14	TRBV19	-	-	CASSEQIAKDEQYF	TGTGCCAGTAGTGAACAGATAGCGAAGGACGAGCAGTACTTC
TRBJ2-2	16	TRBV4-1	-	-	CASSQEGGVGTGELFF	TGCGCCAGCAGCCAAGAAGGGGGAGTCGGAACCGGGGAGCTGTTTTTT
TRBJ2-7	14	TRBV6-2/TRBV6-3	TRBD2	-	CASSLLAGGNEQYF	TGTGCCAGCAGCTTACTAGCGGGAGGAAACGAGCAGTACTTC
TRBJ1-2	13	TRBV6-2/TRBV6-3	TRBD1	-	CASSQDRARGYTF	TGTGCCAGCAGCCAGGACAGGGCCCGTGGCTACACCTTC
TRBJ1-2	15	TRBV27	-	-	CASSFDSGLLAGYTF	TGTGCCAGCAGTTTCGACTCCGGGTTGCTGGCGGGCTACACCTTC
TRBJ1-5	18	TRBV19	TRBD1	-	CASNRDRGRSVSNQPQHF	TGTGCCAGTAATCGGGACAGGGGTCGTTCGGTGAGCAATCAGCCCCAGCATTTT
TRBJ2-1	18	TRBV4-2	TRBD2	-	CASSQGLAGGAYSNEQFF	TGTGCCAGCAGCCAAGGGCTAGCGGGAGGAGCCTACTCCAATGAGCAGTTCTTC
TRBJ1-5	17	TRBV30	TRBD1	-	CAWSVGDTGTGVQPQHF	TGTGCCTGGAGTGTTGGGGACACCGGGACAGGGGTTCAGCCCCAGCATTTT